These 18 T cell receptor beta chains originate from one sample sequenced in a study of T cell responses to AZD1222 COVID-19 vaccine. Repertoires were generated with immunoSEQ multiplex PCR, while TCRdb's copy carries only in-frame clones and drops some. Among 85,000 or so clones listed, over 80% were seen once. The sequenced sample was peripheral blood, obtained 28 days after the second AZD1222 dose. The receptors originated from an adult who received the AZD1222 COVID-19 vaccine.

The chain uses TRBV28 and TRBJ1-5, with TRBD1 matching 11 bases. V dropped 5 bases and J dropped 4; count of bases not matched to a gene: 4. The CDR3 has 15 amino acids. Germline CDR1 and CDR2: MDHEN and SYDVKM. The CDR3 region is CASSRDRGWNQPQHF. The CDR3 DNA follows: TGTGCCAGCAGTCGGGACAGGGGGTGGAATCAGCCCCAGCATTTT.

This clone was picked up one time. This chain uses TRBV12-5 with TRBJ2-2; D is unclear. The CDR3 consists of 15 residues. With 1 base removed from V and 0 bases from J, the gap between germline ends came to 6 bases. Germline CDR1 and CDR2: LGHNT and FRNRAP. The CDR3 region is CASGLAGANTGELFF. The CDR3 DNA sequence: TGTGCTAGTGGTTTGGCAGGCGCGAACACCGGGGAGCTGTTTTTT.

This clone occurred once. This chain uses TRBV18 with TRBJ1-1, with a possible D match to TRBD1 (5 bases). Germline lookup yields CDR1 KGHSH and CDR2 LQKENI. The V and J ends lost 3 bases and 6 bases respectively, with 14 bases between them. The CDR3 totals 14 residues. The CDR3 DNA reads as TGTGCCAGCTCACCTACGGCAGGGCCCCCTGAAGCTTTCTTT. Encoded protein: CASSPTAGPPEAFF. Looking up the rest from reference TRBV18 and TRBJ1-1 gives the full variable domain: NAGVMQNPRHLVRRRGQEARLRCSPMKGHSHVYWYRQLPEEGLKFMVYLQKENIIDESGMPKERFSAEFPKEGPSILRIQQVVRGDSAAYFCASSPTAGPPEAFFGQGTRLTVV.

The genes are TRBV6-4 and TRBJ2-1; 7 nucleotides match TRBD2. There are 15 residues in the CDR3. With 6 bases clipped from V and 3 bases from J, the junction kept 8 bases outside the gene matches. Looked up from germline, CDR1 is MRHNA and CDR2 is SNTAGT. For the CDR3, the DNA is TGTGCCAGCAGCGATGGGGAGGGCTACTACAATGAGCAGTTCTTC. Translating gives CASSDGEGYYNEQFF.

This chain joins TRBV29-1 and TRBJ2-5, with D tentatively TRBD1 (6 bases). This CDR3 spans 12 amino acids. CDR1 and CDR2 from the germline V gene are SQVTM and ANQGSEA. The ends were cut back, 3 bases at V and 5 bases at J, with 10 bases in the middle. In nucleotides, the CDR3 is TGCAGCGTTGACAGGGGTGACGAGACCCAGTACTTC. This translates into CSVDRGDETQYF.

CDR3 bases: TGTGCCAGCAGCCCAACTAATGTCGGGACCCAGTACTTC. Translation gives CASSPTNVGTQYF. The chain uses TRBV7-6 and TRBJ2-5; D gene unclear. The CDR3 is 13 residues long. The V end was cut by 5 bases, the J end by 7 bases, with 14 bases between. CDR1 and CDR2 (germline): SGHVS, FNYEAQ.

V is TRBV10-3 and J is TRBJ1-2; D is unclear. The CDR3 spans 12 residues. From germline, CDR1 is ENHRY and CDR2 SYGVKD. V lost 3 bases and J 6 bases, leaving 8 bases between the germline ends. This CDR3 is CAISEPQDGYTF. The CDR3 nucleotides are TGTGCCATCAGTGAACCCCAAGATGGCTACACCTTC.

V usage is TRBV11-3 and J usage is TRBJ1-1, with 7 nucleotides matching TRBD1. Germline V lookup: CDR1 SGHNT, CDR2 YENEEA. The CDR3 is 14 amino acids. V gave up 5 bases and J gave up 0 bases; unmatched junction bases: 3. The chain's CDR3 is CASSRDSVNTEAFF. The CDR3 bases are TGTGCCAGCAGCCGGGACAGCGTGAACACTGAAGCTTTCTTT. The whole variable domain, filled in from reference TRBV11-3 and TRBJ1-1, reads EAGVVQSPRYKIIEKKQPVAFWCNPISGHNTLYWYLQNLGQGPELLIRYENEEAVDDSQLPKDRFSAERLKGVDSTLKIQPAELGDSAVYLCASSRDSVNTEAFFGQGTRLTVV.

This sequence joins TRBV5-1 and TRBJ1-1; 8 nucleotides agree with TRBD1. V was pared by 5 bases and J by 2 bases, with 11 bases of the junction left unmatched. The CDR3 length is 16 residues. In germline, CDR1 is SGHRS, CDR2 YFSETQ. CDR3 nucleotides: TGCGCCAGCAGAGGGGTTGGAACAGGGGGAAACACTGAAGCTTTCTTT. Its protein is CASRGVGTGGNTEAFF.

The rearrangement uses TRBV12-3 or TRBV12-4 and TRBJ1-2; D remains unclear. This CDR3 spans 11 amino acids. V lost 10 bases, J lost 4 bases, and 10 bases lay in between. The CDR3 DNA reads TGTGCCACAGGCCGTGGCTATGGCTACACCTTC. This codes for CATGRGYGYTF.

This clone was detected many times. The chain combines TRBV6-5 with TRBJ2-1, with 13 bases identical to TRBD2. The J segment lost 10 bases and the V segment lost 4 bases, leaving 1 base of the junction unmatched. Germline CDR1 MNHEY, CDR2 SVGAGI. The CDR3 is made up of 13 amino acids. This CDR3 reads CASSSGLAGEQFF. CDR3 nucleotides: TGTGCCAGCAGTTCGGGACTAGCGGGAGAGCAGTTCTTC.

The chain uses TRBV20-1 and TRBJ1-5; D is ambiguous. Germline V gene lookup returns CDR1 DFQATT and CDR2 SNEGSKA (reference sequence). The CDR3 runs 14 residues. Trimming took 3 bases from V and 3 from J, leaving 12 bases between them. The CDR3, as DNA: TGCAGTGCTAGTCAAGACAACAACAATCAGCCCCAGCATTTT. Its protein product is CSASQDNNNQPQHF.

The rearrangement links TRBV12-3 or TRBV12-4 to TRBJ1-1, with D perhaps TRBD1 (5 bases). V shed 1 base and J shed 11 bases, with 11 bases lying between them. The CDR3 spans 12 residues. The CDR3 region is CASSLVGTYAFF. As DNA, the CDR3 is TGTGCCAGCAGTTTAGTAGGGACCTATGCTTTCTTT.

Concerning this clone: Relative to the germline gene, one junction end is altered; a read error may explain this. The rearrangement joins TRBV7-7 to TRBJ2-6; 9 positions agree with TRBD1. The CDR3 extends over 17 amino acids. Germline loops: CDR1 SSHAT, CDR2 FNYEAQ (reference sequence). The CDR3 region has the DNA TGTGCTAGCAGCCCCGGGACAGGGAGTTCTGGGGCCAACGTCCTGACTTTC. It encodes CASSPGTGSSGANVLTF.

The chain carries TRBV2 and TRBJ2-7; D may correspond to TRBD1 or TRBD2 (5 bases each). The length of the CDR3 is 15 residues. Germline CDR1 SNHLY, CDR2 FYNNEI. Trimming took off 3 bases at V and 4 bases at J, with 16 bases between the two ends. The CDR3 coding sequence is TGTGCCAGCAGTGACTCGGGACCGATTGGATACGAGCAGTACTTC. As protein: CASSDSGPIGYEQYF.

The chain couples TRBV7-9 to TRBJ2-1; D is perhaps TRBD2 (5 bases). The CDR3 runs 13 residues. V was clipped by 6 bases and J by 5 bases, with 11 bases between them. Germline assignment: CDR1 SEHNR and CDR2 FQNEAQ (reference sequence). The CDR3 here is CASRLTGNNEQFF. The CDR3 DNA is TGTGCCAGCAGACTCACGGGGAACAATGAGCAGTTCTTC.

The chain carries TRBV19 and TRBJ2-2; D is perhaps TRBD1 (6 bases). Germline assignment: CDR1 LNHDA and CDR2 SQIVND (reference sequence). The V end lost 3 bases, the J end lost 3 bases, and 11 bases lay between the germline ends. This CDR3 contains 15 residues. The CDR3 here is CASSIWTDYTGELFF. CDR3 DNA sequence: TGTGCCAGTAGTATCTGGACAGACTACACCGGGGAGCTGTTTTTT.

The rearrangement links TRBV5-1 to TRBJ1-4; D not resolved. The CDR3 totals 14 residues. Trimming left V 0 bases short and J 0 bases short, with 3 bases between. Germline V gene data show CDR1 as SGHRS and CDR2 as YFSETQ. The CDR3 bases are TGCGCCAGCAGCTTGGGGACAACTAATGAAAAACTGTTTTTT. Amino acids: CASSLGTTNEKLFF.